This T cell receptor (beta chain) was found in a study of cytomegalovirus exposure and HLA in healthy donors. Findings and limits, study-wide: Three CMV-associated chains were confirmed in vitro to be specific for CMV antigens.

The V gene lost 4 bases and the J gene lost 3 bases, with 16 bases spanning the gap. CDR1 MNHEY and CDR2 SVGAGI come from the germline V gene. The CDR3 length is 15 residues. Produced via immunoSEQ multiplex PCR; TCRdb's table is partial and in-frame only. The sample lists over 45,000 clones; under 95% were seen once. This clone occurred once. Its antigen remains unknown. This rearrangement joins TRBV6-5 to TRBJ2-7; possible D gene TRBD2, 6 bases. The TCR was taken from a man aged 18 to 30 in good health and CMV-seronegative. Sequencing was done on a sample of PBMCs. Here the CDR3 DNA reads TGTGCCAGCAGTTCTATGGAGGGGCAGGACTACGAGCAGTACTTC. Protein: CASSSMEGQDYEQYF.